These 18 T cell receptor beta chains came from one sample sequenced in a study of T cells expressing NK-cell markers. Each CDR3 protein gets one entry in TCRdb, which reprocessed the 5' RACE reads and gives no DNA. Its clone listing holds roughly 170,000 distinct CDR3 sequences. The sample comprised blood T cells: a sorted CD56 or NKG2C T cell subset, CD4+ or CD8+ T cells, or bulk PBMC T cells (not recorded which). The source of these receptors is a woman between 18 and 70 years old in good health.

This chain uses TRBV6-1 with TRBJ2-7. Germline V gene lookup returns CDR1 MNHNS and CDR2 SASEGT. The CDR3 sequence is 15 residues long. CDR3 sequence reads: CASSEAFREGYEQYF.

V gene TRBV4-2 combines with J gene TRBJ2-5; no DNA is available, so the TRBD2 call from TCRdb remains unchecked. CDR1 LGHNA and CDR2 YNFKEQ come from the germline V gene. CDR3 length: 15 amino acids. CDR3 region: CASSQEGTAKETQYF.

Here the CDR3 reads CASSQIATGGRGYTF. The V call is TRBV12-3 or TRBV12-4, the J call TRBJ1-2; as DNA is missing, the TRBD1 call by TCRdb cannot be tested. The CDR3 sequence is 15 residues long.

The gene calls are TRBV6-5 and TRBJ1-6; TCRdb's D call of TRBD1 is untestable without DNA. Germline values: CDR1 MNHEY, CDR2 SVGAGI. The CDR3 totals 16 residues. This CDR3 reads CASSYGDRSYNSPLHF.

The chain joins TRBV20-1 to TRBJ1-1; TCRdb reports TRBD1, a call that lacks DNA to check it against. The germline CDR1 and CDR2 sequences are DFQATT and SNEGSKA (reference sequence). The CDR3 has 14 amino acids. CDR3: CSASRWTENTEAFF.

This chain's CDR3 is CSDASGSSYNEQFF. The V gene is TRBV29-1, the J gene TRBJ2-1. The CDR3 covers 14 residues. The V gene's germline CDR1 is SQVTM and CDR2 ANQGSEA.

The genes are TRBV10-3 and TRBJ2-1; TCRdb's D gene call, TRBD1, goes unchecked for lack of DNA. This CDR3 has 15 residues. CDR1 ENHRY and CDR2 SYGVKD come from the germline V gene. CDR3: CAISESGGATGEQFF.

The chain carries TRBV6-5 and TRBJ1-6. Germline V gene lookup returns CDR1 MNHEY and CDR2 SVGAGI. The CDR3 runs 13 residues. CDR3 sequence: CASSYSWGSPLHF.

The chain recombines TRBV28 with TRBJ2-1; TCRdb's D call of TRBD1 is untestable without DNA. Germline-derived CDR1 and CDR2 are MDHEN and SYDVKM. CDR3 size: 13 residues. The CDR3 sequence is CASQDRGNNEQFF. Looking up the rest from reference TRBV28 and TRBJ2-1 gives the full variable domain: DVKVTQSSRYLVKRTGEKVFLECVQDMDHENMFWYRQDPGLGLRLIYFSYDVKMKEKGDIPEGYSVSREKKERFSLILESASTNQTSMYLCASQDRGNNEQFFGPGTRLTVL.

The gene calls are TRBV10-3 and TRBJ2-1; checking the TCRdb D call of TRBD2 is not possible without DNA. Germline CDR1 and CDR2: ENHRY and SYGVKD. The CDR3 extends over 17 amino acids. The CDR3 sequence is CAISESLVAGVGNEQFF.

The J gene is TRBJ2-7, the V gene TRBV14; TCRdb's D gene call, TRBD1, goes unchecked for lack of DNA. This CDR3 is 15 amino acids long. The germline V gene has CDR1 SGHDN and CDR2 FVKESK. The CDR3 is CASSQVQGAFYEQYF.

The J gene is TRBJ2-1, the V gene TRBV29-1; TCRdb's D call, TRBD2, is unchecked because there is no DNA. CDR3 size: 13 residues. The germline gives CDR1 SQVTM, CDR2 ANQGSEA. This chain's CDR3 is CSFSGGVYNEQFF.

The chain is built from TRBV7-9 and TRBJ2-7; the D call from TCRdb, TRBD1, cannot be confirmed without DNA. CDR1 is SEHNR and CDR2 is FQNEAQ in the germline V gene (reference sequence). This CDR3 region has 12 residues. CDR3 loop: CASSRTGNEQYF.

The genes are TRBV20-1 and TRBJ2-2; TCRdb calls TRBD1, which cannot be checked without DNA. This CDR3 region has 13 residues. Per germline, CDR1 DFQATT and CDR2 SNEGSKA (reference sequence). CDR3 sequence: CSAPRTGSGELFF.

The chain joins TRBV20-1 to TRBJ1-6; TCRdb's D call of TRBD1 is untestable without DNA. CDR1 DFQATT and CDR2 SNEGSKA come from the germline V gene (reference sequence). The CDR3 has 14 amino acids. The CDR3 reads CSASPPGRDSPLHF.

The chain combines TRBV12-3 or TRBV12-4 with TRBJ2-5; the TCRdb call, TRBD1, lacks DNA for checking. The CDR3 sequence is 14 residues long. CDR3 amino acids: CASSPTGSQETQYF.

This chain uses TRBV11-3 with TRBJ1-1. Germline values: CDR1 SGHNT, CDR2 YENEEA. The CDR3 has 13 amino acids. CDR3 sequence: CASSLDRQSEAFF. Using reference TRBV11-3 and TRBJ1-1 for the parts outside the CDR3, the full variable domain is EAGVVQSPRYKIIEKKQPVAFWCNPISGHNTLYWYLQNLGQGPELLIRYENEEAVDDSQLPKDRFSAERLKGVDSTLKIQPAELGDSAVYLCASSLDRQSEAFFGQGTRLTVV.

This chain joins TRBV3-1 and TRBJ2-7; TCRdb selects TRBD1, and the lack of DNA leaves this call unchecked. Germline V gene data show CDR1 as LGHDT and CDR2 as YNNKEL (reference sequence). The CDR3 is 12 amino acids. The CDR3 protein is CASSHSGAEQYF.